This T cell receptor (beta chain) was obtained from a study of shared clonotypes between healthy human individuals. Germline CDR1 reads MNHEY; CDR2 reads SMNVEV (reference sequence). The CDR3 extends over 16 amino acids. J was trimmed by 0 bases and V by 3 bases; bases with no gene match: 4. The authors split each subset's genomic DNA evenly across several immunoSEQ plates. Profiling relied on immunoSEQ multiplex PCR, and the TCRdb table lists in-frame clones only, not all of them. The table includes millions of clones, about 95% detected once. What was sequenced was naive CD4+ T cells sorted from blood. The subset is: CD45RA+ positively selected. The chain recombines TRBV27 with TRBJ2-2; 7 bases match TRBD2. This receptor was taken from a man aged 18 to 30 in good health. The CDR3 loop reads CASSFLAGANTGELFF. CDR3 bases: TGTGCCAGCAGTTTTCTTGCGGGAGCGAACACCGGGGAGCTGTTTTTT.